This is a list of T cell receptor beta chains from one sample in a study of shared clonotypes between healthy human individuals. The protocol was immunoSEQ multiplex PCR, while the TCRdb copy is restricted to in-frame clones and leaves out a portion. The table shows roughly 590,000 clones, with about 95% occurring only once. Sequenced sample: naive CD8+ T cells sorted from blood. The receptors here all came from a woman in her twenties or thirties in good health. The CDR3 runs from the conserved cysteine through the conserved F or W. Each record gives: J gene, clone size, V gene, D gene, CDR3 protein, CDR3 DNA. The D gene is left open where the match is weak. Clone size is given for some rows only: seen once, a few or many times, or a class if the clone is expanded.

J: TRBJ2-7
size: .
V: TRBV5-6
D: .
CDR3: CASSSTGSYEQYF
DNA: TGTGCCAGCAGCTCGACAGGTTCCTACGAGCAGTACTTC

J: TRBJ2-7
size: .
V: TRBV13
D: TRBD1
CDR3: CASSHPGQGLHEQYF
DNA: TGTGCCAGCAGCCACCCGGGACAGGGGTTACACGAGCAGTACTTC

J: TRBJ2-5
size: .
V: TRBV28
D: TRBD1
CDR3: CASSWDRAAQYF
DNA: TGTGCCAGCAGTTGGGACAGGGCGGCCCAGTACTTC

J: TRBJ2-3
size: .
V: TRBV10-1
D: TRBD2
CDR3: CASSGWGTDTQYF
DNA: TGCGCCAGTAGCGGGTGGGGCACAGATACGCAGTATTTT

J: TRBJ1-1
size: .
V: TRBV6-5
D: TRBD1
CDR3: CASSRGWTEAFF
DNA: TGTGCCAGCAGCAGGGGGTGGACTGAAGCTTTCTTT

J: TRBJ1-2
size: .
V: TRBV6-6
D: .
CDR3: CARRRGDYGYTF
DNA: TGTGCCCGACGCAGAGGGGACTATGGCTACACCTTC

J: TRBJ2-3
size: .
V: TRBV6-4
D: TRBD2
CDR3: CASTPSREGRGTDTQYF
DNA: TGTGCCAGCACCCCATCGCGGGAGGGCCGGGGCACAGATACGCAGTATTTT

J: TRBJ1-5
size: .
V: TRBV29-1
D: .
CDR3: CSVKEDSNQPQHF
DNA: TGCAGCGTGAAGGAAGATAGCAATCAGCCCCAGCATTTT

J: TRBJ2-7
size: .
V: TRBV5-1
D: TRBD2
CDR3: CASRSGTSDLEQYF
DNA: TGCGCCAGCAGGTCCGGGACTAGCGACCTCGAGCAGTACTTC

J: TRBJ2-5
size: .
V: TRBV5-1
D: .
CDR3: CASSFFNQGETQYF
DNA: TGCGCCAGCAGCTTTTTTAACCAGGGAGAGACCCAGTACTTC

J: TRBJ1-5
size: .
V: TRBV6-1
D: .
CDR3: CASSEALGGSPSYNQPQHF
DNA: TGTGCCAGCAGTGAAGCGCTGGGGGGTTCCCCTTCATACAATCAGCCCCAGCATTTT

J: TRBJ2-7
size: .
V: TRBV27
D: .
CDR3: CASSTWRDSYEQYF
DNA: TGTGCCAGCAGCACATGGCGGGACTCCTACGAGCAGTACTTC

J: TRBJ2-7
size: .
V: TRBV28
D: .
CDR3: CASSWTRGAYEQYF
DNA: TGTGCCAGCAGTTGGACTAGGGGGGCCTACGAGCAGTACTTC

J: TRBJ2-2
size: few
V: TRBV27
D: .
CDR3: CASSLMEAGELFF
DNA: TGTGCCAGCAGTTTAATGGAGGCCGGGGAGCTGTTTTTT

J: TRBJ2-1
size: few
V: TRBV4-2
D: .
CDR3: CASSQPLGNEQFF
DNA: TGTGCCAGCAGCCAGCCCCTTGGGAATGAGCAGTTCTTC

J: TRBJ2-1
size: .
V: TRBV29-1
D: .
CDR3: CSVEDERASYNEQFF
DNA: TGCAGCGTTGAAGACGAGCGGGCCTCCTACAATGAGCAGTTCTTC

J: TRBJ1-5
size: .
V: TRBV27
D: .
CDR3: CASTPGLNQPQHF
DNA: TGTGCCAGCACTCCCGGACTCAATCAGCCCCAGCATTTT

J: TRBJ2-1
size: .
V: TRBV11-2
D: .
CDR3: CASSYYRSGSGEQFF
DNA: TGTGCCAGCAGTTACTACCGGTCCGGGTCAGGTGAGCAGTTCTTC

J: TRBJ2-1
size: .
V: TRBV11-2
D: .
CDR3: CASTGGGSYNEQFF
DNA: TGTGCCAGCACAGGGGGGGGCTCCTACAATGAGCAGTTCTTC

J: TRBJ1-4
size: .
V: TRBV11-2
D: .
CDR3: CASSLWHNEKLFF
DNA: TGTGCCAGCAGCTTATGGCATAATGAAAAACTGTTTTTT

J: TRBJ2-7
size: .
V: TRBV9
D: .
CDR3: CASSESGSSYEQYF
DNA: TGTGCCAGCAGCGAAAGCGGAAGCTCCTACGAGCAGTACTTC

J: TRBJ1-2
size: .
V: TRBV7-9
D: TRBD1
CDR3: CAMDRQVGYTF
DNA: TGTGCCATGGACAGGCAAGTTGGCTACACCTTC